What follows are 23 T cell receptor beta chains derived from one specimen sequenced in a study of regulatory T cells in long-lasting Graves disease. Time point: newly diagnosed GD, antithyroid drugs for less than 3 months. Isolated PBMC RNA provided the starting material for the TCR library. Arm-PCR of CDR3 regions and iRepertoire HTBI primers were the basis on which TCR beta libraries were built. TCRdb re-analysed the multiplex PCR reads in MiXCR, keeping a single row per CDR3 protein. The sample consists of about 620,000 distinct CDR3 sequences, about 16% of them appearing once. The same specimen was also included in a second study, on T cells in Graves' hyperthyroidism and ophthalmopathy.

The sequenced sample was peripheral blood mononuclear cells (PBMCs), obtained at new diagnosis, from a patient treated with antithyroid drugs. The receptors were sampled from a woman aged 25 to 39 with Graves disease.

This clonotype is a singleton in its sample. This may be a read error, as it is one base from a much larger clone. This rearrangement joins TRBV6-2 or TRBV6-3 to TRBJ2-3; tentatively, D is TRBD2 (5 bases). Germline CDR1 reads MNHEY; CDR2 reads SVGEGT. The CDR3 runs 16 residues. As DNA, the CDR3 is TGTGCCAGCAGAAAGTTACGGACTTCTAGCACAGATTCGCAGTATTTT. Translating it yields CASRKLRTSSTDSQYF.

In this sample, this clonotype turned up a few times. Here the CDR3 DNA reads TGCAGTGCTAGAACTAGCGGGGGGCGGGAGACCCAGTACTTC. Its translation: CSARTSGGRETQYF. J is TRBJ2-5 and V is TRBV20-1; 12 bases map to TRBD2. The CDR3 spans 14 residues. Germline CDR1 reads DFQATT; CDR2 reads SNEGSKA (reference sequence). The junction had 3 bases not matched to a gene; V was cut back by 2 bases and J by 5 bases.

This clonotype has at least ten counts. V is TRBV20-1 and J is TRBJ2-5; 7 bases map to TRBD2. Germline trimming cut 5 bases from V and 0 bases from J; bases unmatched to any gene: 3. This CDR3 is built from 13 residues. Germline V CDR1 and CDR2: DFQATT, SNEGSKA (reference sequence). The CDR3 sequence: CSAQLADQETQYF. DNA of the CDR3: TGCAGTGCTCAGCTAGCGGACCAAGAGACCCAGTACTTC.

The table lists this clonotype with a few counts. CDR3 in DNA: TGTGCCACCCGGACTAGCGTCTCCTACAATGAGCAGTTCTTC. This encodes CATRTSVSYNEQFF. The V call is TRBV10-3, the J call TRBJ2-1; 9 bases agree with TRBD2. This CDR3 comprises 14 residues. With 10 bases clipped from V and 0 bases from J, the junction kept 4 bases outside the gene matches. CDR1 and CDR2 from the germline V gene are ENHRY and SYGVKD.

This sequence joins TRBV5-6 and TRBJ2-1; 11 bases fit TRBD2. CDR3 length: 16 residues. After removal of 3 bases from V and 6 bases from J, the junction contained 8 bases not matched to a gene. CDR1 is SGHDT, CDR2 YYEEEE, per germline. This chain's CDR3 is CASSSLAGGFPNEQFF. The DNA of the CDR3 is TGTGCCAGCAGCTCCCTAGCGGGAGGTTTCCCCAATGAGCAGTTCTTC.

This clonotype was seen at least ten times. For the CDR3, the DNA is TGTGCCAGCGGAGACAGGGCCGGTGGGCGGTACGAGCAGTACTTC. It yields the protein CASGDRAGGRYEQYF. This chain connects TRBV6-1 to TRBJ2-7; 7 bases line up with TRBD1. The germline CDR1 and CDR2 sequences are MNHNS and SASEGT. The V segment lost 8 bases and the J segment 4 bases; nucleotides outside the gene matches: 14. The CDR3 runs 15 residues.

This clonotype was picked up many times. The rearrangement links TRBV12-3 or TRBV12-4 to TRBJ2-4; the D is unclear. Deletions cut 6 bases from V and 0 bases from J, with 21 bases between. The CDR3 contains 18 residues. CDR3 sequence (DNA): TGTGCCAGCAGACCAAGAGCAGACGCTACTGCAGCCAAAAACATTCAGTACTTC. Protein product: CASRPRADATAAKNIQYF.

Many counts were recorded for this clonotype. The rearrangement uses TRBV28 and TRBJ2-7, with D perhaps TRBD1 (6 bases). Trimming removed 6 bases at V and 3 bases at J, with 15 bases between. The CDR3 totals 14 residues. Germline CDR1 is MDHEN and CDR2 is SYDVKM. The CDR3 loop reads CASSLPGTSYEQYF. CDR3 nucleotide sequence: TGTGCCAGCAGCCTACCCGGGACAAGCTACGAGCAGTACTTC.

Concerning this clonotype: An end of the junction does not agree with germline; a read error may underlie this. The rearrangement uses TRBV6-1 and TRBJ1-5; D ambiguous. Per germline, CDR1 MNHNS and CDR2 SASEGT. The CDR3 is 16 residues long. In nucleotides, the CDR3 is TGTGCCATCACCGATCAGGCGCGGGTGTTAAATCAGCCCCGGCATTTT. This gives the protein CAITDQARVLNQPRHF.

At least ten counts were recorded for this clonotype. The chain carries TRBV6-1 and TRBJ1-2, with a possible D match to TRBD1 (5 bases). Germline-derived CDR1 and CDR2 are MNHNS and SASEGT. V shed 5 bases and J shed 4 bases, with 8 bases lying between them. The CDR3 consists of 12 residues. CDR3 sequence reads: CASSQGPYGYTF. In DNA form, the CDR3 reads TGTGCCAGCAGTCAGGGCCCCTATGGCTACACCTTC.

This clonotype was picked up a small number of times. The chain combines TRBV24-1 with TRBJ2-2, with D possibly TRBD2 on 6 matching bases. Per the germline V gene, CDR1 is KGHDR and CDR2 is SFDVKD. V lost 7 bases to trimming and J lost 5 bases, with 10 bases between them. This CDR3 is 13 amino acids long. As DNA, the CDR3 is TGTGCCACCAGGAGGGAGGCGACCGGGGAGCTGTTTTTT. It translates to CATRREATGELFF.

This clonotype was detected ten times or more. The J gene is TRBJ1-1, the V gene TRBV28; D is possibly TRBD1 (6 bases). Looked up from germline, CDR1 is MDHEN and CDR2 is SYDVKM. This CDR3 comprises 13 residues. V lost 7 bases and J lost 0, with 9 bases in between. Here the CDR3 DNA reads TGTGCCAGCAATACAGGGTTGAACACTGAAGCTTTCTTT. Translating gives CASNTGLNTEAFF. Full variable domain (missing parts from reference TRBV28 and TRBJ1-1): DVKVTQSSRYLVKRTGEKVFLECVQDMDHENMFWYRQDPGLGLRLIYFSYDVKMKEKGDIPEGYSVSREKKERFSLILESASTNQTSMYLCASNTGLNTEAFFGQGTRLTVV.

This clonotype occurred a few times. V gene TRBV20-1 combines with J gene TRBJ2-2, with TRBD2 matching over 8 bases. CDR3 length: 14 residues. Losses at the gene ends were 5 bases for V and 4 bases for J; bases not matched to a gene: 6. Per germline, CDR1 DFQATT and CDR2 SNEGSKA (reference sequence). Here the CDR3 reads CSAQLADGTGELFF. In DNA form, the CDR3 reads TGCAGTGCTCAACTAGCGGACGGCACCGGGGAGCTGTTTTTT.

This clonotype was picked up many times. The rearrangement joins TRBV11-2 to TRBJ1-4; D is unresolved. The V and J ends lost 0 bases and 13 bases respectively, with 6 bases between them. The CDR3 consists of 11 residues. The V gene's germline CDR1 is SGHAT and CDR2 FQNNGV. The CDR3 here is CASSLDTGLFF. DNA of the CDR3: TGTGCCAGCAGCTTAGATACCGGACTGTTTTTT.

This clonotype was observed a few times. The chain recombines TRBV29-1 with TRBJ1-2; 7 bases align to TRBD1. Germline V gene sequence: CDR1 SQVTM, CDR2 ANQGSEA. The CDR3 runs 11 residues. With 8 bases clipped from V and 4 bases from J, the junction kept 4 bases outside the gene matches. The CDR3: CSTRTGYGYTF. In nucleotides, the CDR3 is TGCAGCACCCGGACAGGCTATGGCTACACCTTC.

In its sample, this clonotype was seen a few times. The rearrangement joins TRBV4-2 to TRBJ2-7, with 14 bases lining up with TRBD2. Germline loops: CDR1 LGHNA, CDR2 YNFKEQ. Germline trimming cut 3 bases from V and 10 bases from J; bases unmatched to any gene: 5. This CDR3 spans 14 amino acids. The chain's CDR3 is CASSQGTSGSLQYF. As DNA, the CDR3 is TGTGCCAGCAGCCAGGGGACTAGCGGGAGCCTCCAGTACTTC.

This clonotype has a count of ten or more. The rearrangement links TRBV9 to TRBJ2-7; 9 bases fit TRBD1. CDR1 is SGDLS and CDR2 is YYNGEE in the germline V gene. The V gene end was trimmed by 3 bases and the J gene end by 1 base; junction bases not matched to a gene: 5. This CDR3 region has 15 residues. DNA of the CDR3: TGTGCCAGCAGCGCCGGGACAGGGAGGTCCTACGAGCAGTACTTC. It is translated as CASSAGTGRSYEQYF.

On this clonotype itself: An end of the junction differs from the germline gene, which may be a read error. The chain is built from TRBV6-4 and TRBJ1-6, with D perhaps TRBD1 (6 bases). Germline values: CDR1 MRHNA, CDR2 SNTAGT. This CDR3 spans 16 amino acids. The CDR3 DNA reads TGTGCCAGCAGTGAAGATGGACAGCAGTATAATTCACCCCCCCACTTT. Protein product: CASSEDGQQYNSPPHF.

There are many counts of this clonotype. The chain employs TRBV30 and TRBJ1-2; D might be TRBD1 (5 bases). The CDR3 covers 10 residues. Germline V gene sequence: CDR1 GTSNPN, CDR2 SVGIG (reference sequence). Trimming took off 4 bases at V and 9 bases at J, with 9 bases between the two ends. The CDR3 region is CAWTGTRYTF. The CDR3 region has the DNA TGTGCCTGGACTGGGACTCGCTACACCTTC.

This clonotype was counted ten times or more. The chain is built from TRBV5-1 and TRBJ1-1; no definite D call. V lost 2 bases and J 12 bases, leaving 11 bases between the germline ends. Germline CDR1 and CDR2: SGHRS and YFSETQ. This CDR3 region has 11 residues. The CDR3 sequence is CASSFQFETFF. As DNA, the CDR3 is TGCGCCAGCAGCTTTCAGTTCGAAACTTTCTTT.

This clonotype was seen repeatedly, ten times or more. The chain recombines TRBV12-3 or TRBV12-4 with TRBJ2-7; unclear D gene. The CDR3 runs 14 residues. V lost 3 bases to trimming and J lost 3 bases, with 12 bases between them. The CDR3 loop is CASSLFYANYEQYF. CDR3 bases: TGTGCCAGCAGTTTGTTTTACGCAAACTACGAGCAGTACTTC.

This clonotype was seen a handful of times. This rearrangement joins TRBV15 to TRBJ2-3, with 7 bases fitting TRBD2. The DNA end favors TRBJ2-5, so the J call may be wrong. There are 13 residues in the CDR3. Germline V CDR1 and CDR2: LNHNV, YYDKDF (reference sequence). The CDR3 DNA reads TGTGCCACCAGCAATATAGCGGGAGAGACCCAGTACTTC. This encodes CATSNIAGETQYF.

This chain connects TRBV12-3 or TRBV12-4 to TRBJ2-4; 7 bases agree with TRBD2. The CDR3 runs to 17 residues. V was clipped by 5 bases and J by 1 base; unmatched bases: 11. The CDR3 DNA reads TGTGCCAGCAGTGGGGACCGACTAGCAGCGGCCAAAAACATTCAGTACTTC. This codes for CASSGDRLAAAKNIQYF.